This paragraph reports one T cell receptor (beta chain). The antigen is unknown. Germline lookup yields CDR1 KGHSH and CDR2 LQKENI. V was pared by 2 bases and J by 3 bases, with 4 bases of the junction left unmatched. CDR3 length: 16 residues. This sample is part of a study of cytomegalovirus exposure and HLA in healthy donors. Study context: Among 150 million to 200 million T cells, an earlier analysis found around 100 million unique TCR beta sequences.

PCR employed 60 Vbeta and 13 Jbeta primers. Some clones are missing from TCRdb's copy, which holds only in-frame ones; the method was immunoSEQ multiplex PCR. In the table there are about 100,000 clones, 79% of which are singletons. The study's findings and limits: The majority of TCR sequences were rare, yet some public TCRs appeared in many donors. An analysis that came later showed most CMV-associated TCR beta chains appearing HLA-restricted.

Healthy bone marrow donors supplied every sample. The TCR sequence derives from a female donor in good health and CMV-seropositive. J is TRBJ2-1 and V is TRBV18; 10 bases match TRBD1. Material: PBMCs. CDR3 in amino acids: CASSPTDRGLYNEQFF. In DNA form, the CDR3 reads TGTGCCAGCTCACCAACCGACAGGGGGCTCTACAATGAGCAGTTCTTC.